The 3 T cell receptor beta chains given below trace back to one sample, sequenced in a study of cytomegalovirus exposure and HLA in healthy donors. The table came from immunoSEQ multiplex PCR; TCRdb's copy has only in-frame clones and leaves some out. Counted here are approximately 180,000 clones, 86% occurring once; the ten biggest clones make up roughly 1.5%. The sequenced material came from PBMCs. The source is a woman aged 18-35 years in good health and CMV-seronegative.

The CDR3 reads CASSSGTWAYEQYF. CDR3 DNA: TGTGCCAGCAGCTCCGGGACTTGGGCGTACGAGCAGTACTTC. V usage is TRBV7-8 and J usage is TRBJ2-7; possibly TRBD2 for D (6 bases). The ends were cut back, 4 bases at V and 4 bases at J, with 14 bases in the middle. The CDR3 loop spans 14 amino acids. Germline CDR1 is SGHVS and CDR2 is FQNEAQ.

V is TRBV5-1 and J is TRBJ2-7; 12 bases map to TRBD2. The CDR3 loop spans 18 amino acids. Germline V gives CDR1 SGHRS, CDR2 YFSETQ. The junction had 7 bases not matched to a gene; V was cut back by 0 bases and J by 0 bases. Written as DNA, the CDR3 is TGCGCCAGCAGCTTGGCTGGGACTAGCGGGCGCCCCTCCTACGAGCAGTACTTC. Encoded protein: CASSLAGTSGRPSYEQYF.

The chain employs TRBV27 and TRBJ1-2; the D gene is possibly TRBD1 (6 bases). V was shortened by 0 bases and J by 1 base, with 21 bases between the two germline ends. Germline V gives CDR1 MNHEY, CDR2 SMNVEV (reference sequence). This CDR3 comprises 19 residues. The CDR3 protein is CASSLSRLTGGRGNYGYTF. The CDR3 DNA reads as TGTGCCAGCAGTTTATCGAGACTGACAGGCGGTAGGGGTAACTATGGCTACACCTTC.